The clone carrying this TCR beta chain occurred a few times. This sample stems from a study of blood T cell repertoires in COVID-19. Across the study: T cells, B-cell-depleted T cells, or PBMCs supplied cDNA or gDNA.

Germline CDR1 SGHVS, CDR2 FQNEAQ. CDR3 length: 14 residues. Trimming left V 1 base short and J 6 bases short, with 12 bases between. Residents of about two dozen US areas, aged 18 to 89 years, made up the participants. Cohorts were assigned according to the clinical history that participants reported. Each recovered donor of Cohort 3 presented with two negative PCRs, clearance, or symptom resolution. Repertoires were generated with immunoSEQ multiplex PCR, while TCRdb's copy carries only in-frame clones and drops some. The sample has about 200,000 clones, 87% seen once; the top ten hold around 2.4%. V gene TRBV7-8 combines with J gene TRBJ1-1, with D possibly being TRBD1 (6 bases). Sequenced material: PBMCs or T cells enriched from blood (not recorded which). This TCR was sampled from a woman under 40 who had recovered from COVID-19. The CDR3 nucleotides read TGTGCCAGCAGCTTAGTAGCGGGGGCGGCTGAAGCTTTCTTT. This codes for CASSLVAGAAEAFF.